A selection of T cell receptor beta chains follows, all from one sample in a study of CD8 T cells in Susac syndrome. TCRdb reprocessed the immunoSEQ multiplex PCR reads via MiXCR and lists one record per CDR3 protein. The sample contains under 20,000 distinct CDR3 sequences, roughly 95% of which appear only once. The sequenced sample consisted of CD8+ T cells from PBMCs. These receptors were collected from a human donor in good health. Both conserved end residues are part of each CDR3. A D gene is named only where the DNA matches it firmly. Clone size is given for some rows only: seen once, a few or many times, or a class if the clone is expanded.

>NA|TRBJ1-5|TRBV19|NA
TGTGCCAGTAGTATTTCGGCCCCTCAGGGACGCAATCAGCCCCAGCATTTT
CASSISAPQGRNQPQHF
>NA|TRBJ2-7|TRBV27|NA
TGTGCCAGCAGTTTATCTGGCCTCCGGATAATCGAGCAGTACTTC
CASSLSGLRIIEQYF
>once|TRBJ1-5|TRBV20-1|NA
TGCAGTGCTAGGGGGTCGGGACAACGTGATCAGCCCCAGCATTTT
CSARGSGQRDQPQHF
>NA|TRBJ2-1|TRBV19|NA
TGTGCCAGTAAAGTCAGTCCGGGCAATGAGCAGTTCTTC
CASKVSPGNEQFF
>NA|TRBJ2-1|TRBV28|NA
TGTGCCAGCAGTAGGCCTCAGGGAAGCCGGCAGTTCTTC
CASSRPQGSRQFF
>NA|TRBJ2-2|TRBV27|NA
TGTGCCAGCAGTTTGAGCCAGGGAAAGACCGGGGAGCTGTTTTTT
CASSLSQGKTGELFF
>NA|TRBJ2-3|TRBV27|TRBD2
TGTGCCAGCAGTTCGGAGCGGGAGGGTTTCACAGATACGCAGTATTTT
CASSSEREGFTDTQYF
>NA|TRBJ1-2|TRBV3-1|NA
TGTGCCAGCAGCCAACGGGGCAGCAACTATGGCTACACCTTC
CASSQRGSNYGYTF
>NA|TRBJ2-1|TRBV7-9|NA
TGTGCCAGCAGCTTTTTAGAGTACAATGAGCAGTTCTTC
CASSFLEYNEQFF
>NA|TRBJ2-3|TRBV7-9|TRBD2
TGTGCCAGCAGCCCAACGGGGACTAGTGTAGATACGCAGTATTTT
CASSPTGTSVDTQYF
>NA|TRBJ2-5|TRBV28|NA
TGTGCCACCCGCTGGGGGACCCAGTACTTC
CATRWGTQYF
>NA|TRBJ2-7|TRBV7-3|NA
TGTGCCAGCAGCTTAATTCCCAACTCCTACGAGCAGTACTTC
CASSLIPNSYEQYF
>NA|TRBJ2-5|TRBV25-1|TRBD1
TGTGCCAGCACGCTCGGGACAGGGGATTGGGAGACCCAGTACTTC
CASTLGTGDWETQYF
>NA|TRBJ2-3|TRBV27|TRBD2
TGTGCCAGCAGCCGCTCCGGGACTAACACAGATACGCAGTATTTT
CASSRSGTNTDTQYF
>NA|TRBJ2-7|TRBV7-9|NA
TGTGCCAGCACCCAATCCGGACGGGGCTACGAGCAGTACTTC
CASTQSGRGYEQYF
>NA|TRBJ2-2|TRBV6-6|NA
TGTGCCAGCAATAGCGGCACCGGGGAGCTGTTTTTT
CASNSGTGELFF
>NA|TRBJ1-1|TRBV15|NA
TGTGCCACCAGCAGAGACAGGATGAACACTGAAGCTTTCTTT
CATSRDRMNTEAFF
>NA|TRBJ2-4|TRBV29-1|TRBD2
TGCAGCGCCGAGGCTAGCGGGACTCCATTAGCCAAAAACATTCAGTACTTC
CSAEASGTPLAKNIQYF
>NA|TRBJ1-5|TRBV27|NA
TGTGCCAGCAGTTCAACAGTGTATAGCAATCAGCCCCAGCATTTT
CASSSTVYSNQPQHF
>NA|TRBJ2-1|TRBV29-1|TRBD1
TGCAGCACCGACAGGGATAATACGATCAATCCCAATGAGCAGTTCTTC
CSTDRDNTINPNEQFF
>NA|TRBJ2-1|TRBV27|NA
TGTGCCAGCAGCCGGGCGGGGACGGGGAATGAGCAGTTCTTC
CASSRAGTGNEQFF
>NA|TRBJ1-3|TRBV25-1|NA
TGTGCCAGCAGTGAATATAACAGAGGAGACACCATATATTTT
CASSEYNRGDTIYF
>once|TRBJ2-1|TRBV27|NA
TGTGCCAGCAGTTTCGAGGGACCCATCAATGAGCAGTTCTTC
CASSFEGPINEQFF
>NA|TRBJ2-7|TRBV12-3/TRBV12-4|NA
TGTGCCAGCAGTTTCCCCGTTATTTCCTCCGAGCAGTACTTC
CASSFPVISSEQYF
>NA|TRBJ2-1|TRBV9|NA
TGTGCCAGCAGCCCAGTGGGCGGTTACAATGAGCAGTTCTTC
CASSPVGGYNEQFF
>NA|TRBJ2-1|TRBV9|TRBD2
TGTGCCAGCACTAGCGGGACCCCTGAGCAGTTCTTC
CASTSGTPEQFF
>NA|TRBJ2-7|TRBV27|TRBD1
TGTGCCAGCAGTCCGAGACCAGGGGGTGGGTACGAGCAGTACTTC
CASSPRPGGGYEQYF
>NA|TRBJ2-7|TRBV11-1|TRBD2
TGTGCCAGCAGTCTCCTAGCGGGCGGGGTCTACGAGCAGTACTTC
CASSLLAGGVYEQYF
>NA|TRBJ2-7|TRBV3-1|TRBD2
TGTGCCAGCAGCCAAGCTCTAGCGGGAGTCTACGAGCAGTACTTC
CASSQALAGVYEQYF
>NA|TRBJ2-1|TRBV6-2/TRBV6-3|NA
TGTGCCAGCAGGCCCCTATGGGTGGGAGCGTCGGGGAATGAGCAGTTCTTC
CASRPLWVGASGNEQFF
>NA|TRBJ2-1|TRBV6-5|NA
TGTGCCAGCAGTTATTCTTGGGACCAGCAGTTCTTC
CASSYSWDQQFF
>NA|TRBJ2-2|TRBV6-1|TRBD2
TGTGCCACCCCCCAGGGAGGGAGAGGTACCGGGGAGCTGTTTTTT
CATPQGGRGTGELFF
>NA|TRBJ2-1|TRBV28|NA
TGTGCCAGCAGTGGGGGCAGTCCTCGGAATGAGCAGTTCTTC
CASSGGSPRNEQFF
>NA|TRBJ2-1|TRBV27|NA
TGTGCCAGCAGTTTAACGCTAGCATCGACAGATGAGCAGTTCTTC
CASSLTLASTDEQFF
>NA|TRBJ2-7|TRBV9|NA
TGTGCCAGCAGCCCTCGGAAGATTTCCTACGAGCAGTACTTC
CASSPRKISYEQYF
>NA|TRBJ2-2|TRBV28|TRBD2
TGTGCCAACCAGGCGGGGGACACCGGGGAGCTGTTTTTT
CANQAGDTGELFF
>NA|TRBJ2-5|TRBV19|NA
TGTGCCAGTAGTGTTAGCGGAGAAGAGACCCAGTACTTC
CASSVSGEETQYF
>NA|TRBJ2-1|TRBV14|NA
TGTGCCAGCAGCCAACCCTCAGCGGACGAGCGGCACAATGAGCAGTTCTTC
CASSQPSADERHNEQFF
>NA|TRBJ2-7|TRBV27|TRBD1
TGTGCCAGCAGCACAGGGGGCTACGAGCAGTACTTC
CASSTGGYEQYF
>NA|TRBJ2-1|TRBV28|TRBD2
TGTGCCAGCAGACTGAGACTAGCGGAGGGCAATGAGCAGTTCTTC
CASRLRLAEGNEQFF
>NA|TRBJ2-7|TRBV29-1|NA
TGCAGCGTTGAGCTAACAGGGAAGGGTACCTACGAGCAGTACTTC
CSVELTGKGTYEQYF
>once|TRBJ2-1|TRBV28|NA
TGTGCCAGCAGTTTTATGAATGAGCAGTTCTTC
CASSFMNEQFF
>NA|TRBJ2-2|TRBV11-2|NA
TGTGCCAGCAGCCGCAGGGGGAACACCGGGGAGCTGTTTTTT
CASSRRGNTGELFF
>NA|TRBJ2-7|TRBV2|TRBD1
TGTGCCAGCCTTGGGGGACAGGGGCACTACGAGCAGTACTTC
CASLGGQGHYEQYF
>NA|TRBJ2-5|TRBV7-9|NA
TGTGCCAGCAGCCCCCCGGACACCGAAGAGACCCAGTACTTC
CASSPPDTEETQYF
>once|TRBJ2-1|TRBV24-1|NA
TGTGCCACCAGCCCCCCAGGGTCTTACAATGAGCAGTTCTTC
CATSPPGSYNEQFF
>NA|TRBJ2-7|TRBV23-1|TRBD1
TGCGCCAGCCCGGACAGGGACGGCTACGAGCAGTACTTC
CASPDRDGYEQYF
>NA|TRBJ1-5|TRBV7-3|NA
TGTGCCAGCAGCTCGGGTGACGGATGTGGACTATGCCAGCCCCAGCATTTT
CASSSGDGCGLCQPQHF
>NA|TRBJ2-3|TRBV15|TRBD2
TGTGCCACCAGCAGAGATAGCGGGAGGCCCGATACGCAGTATTTT
CATSRDSGRPDTQYF
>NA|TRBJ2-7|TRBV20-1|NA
TGCAGTGCTAGAGATAGACGTTATAGCTCCTACGAGCAGTACTTC
CSARDRRYSSYEQYF
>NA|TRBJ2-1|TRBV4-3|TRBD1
TGCGCCAGCAGCCAATTTACCGGGACAGGGTCGCATGAGCAGTTCTTC
CASSQFTGTGSHEQFF
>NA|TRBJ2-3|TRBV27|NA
TGTGCCAGCAGTTGGGGGACAGATACGCAGTATTTT
CASSWGTDTQYF
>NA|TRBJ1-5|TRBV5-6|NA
TGTGCCAGCAAGGTTTATGGGTCGTTAAATCAGCCCCAGCATTTT
CASKVYGSLNQPQHF